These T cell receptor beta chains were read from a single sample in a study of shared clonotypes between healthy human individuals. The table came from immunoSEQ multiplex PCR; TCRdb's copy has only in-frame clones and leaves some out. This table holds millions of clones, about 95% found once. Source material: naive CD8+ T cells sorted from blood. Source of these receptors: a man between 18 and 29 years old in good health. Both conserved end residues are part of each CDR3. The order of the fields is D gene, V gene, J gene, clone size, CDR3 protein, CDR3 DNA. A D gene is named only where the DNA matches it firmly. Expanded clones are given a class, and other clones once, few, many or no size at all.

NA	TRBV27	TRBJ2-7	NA	CASGMAGPAAYEQYF	TGTGCCAGCGGGATGGCGGGCCCAGCCGCCTACGAGCAGTACTTC
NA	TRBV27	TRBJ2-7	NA	CASSRRDLSLVSYEQYF	TGTGCCAGCAGCCGGAGGGACCTTTCCTTAGTCTCCTACGAGCAGTACTTC
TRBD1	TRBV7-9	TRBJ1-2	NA	CASSRDSTIGYTF	TGTGCCAGCAGCCGGGACAGCACCATTGGCTACACCTTC
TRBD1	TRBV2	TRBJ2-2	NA	CASSATGEDTGELFF	TGTGCCAGCAGTGCGACAGGGGAAGACACCGGGGAGCTGTTTTTT
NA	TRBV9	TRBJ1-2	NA	CASSIRTNDGYTF	TGTGCCAGCAGCATACGGACCAATGATGGCTACACCTTC
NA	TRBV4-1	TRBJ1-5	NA	CASSQVAGTNQPQHF	TGCGCCAGCAGCCAAGTAGCAGGGACCAATCAGCCCCAGCATTTT
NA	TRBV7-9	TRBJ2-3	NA	CASSLVTGPSTDTQYF	TGTGCCAGCAGCTTAGTCACAGGGCCTAGCACAGATACGCAGTATTTT
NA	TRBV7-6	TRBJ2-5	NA	CASSLVMGTQETQYF	TGTGCCAGCAGCTTAGTAATGGGAACCCAGGAGACCCAGTACTTC
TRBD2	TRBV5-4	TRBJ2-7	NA	CASSVPSGGSYEQYF	TGTGCCAGCAGCGTTCCTAGCGGGGGCTCCTACGAGCAGTACTTC
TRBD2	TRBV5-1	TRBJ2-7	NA	CASQLADTYEQYF	TGCGCCAGCCAACTAGCGGATACCTACGAGCAGTACTTC
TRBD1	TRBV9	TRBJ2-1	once	CASSGSGQGADEQFF	TGTGCCAGCAGCGGTTCGGGACAGGGGGCCGATGAGCAGTTCTTC
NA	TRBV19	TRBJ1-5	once	CASSRGWEPQHF	TGTGCCAGTTCCAGGGGATGGGAGCCCCAGCATTTT
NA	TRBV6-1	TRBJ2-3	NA	CASSEVGTPGVVQYF	TGTGCCAGCAGTGAAGTAGGGACACCCGGGGTAGTGCAGTATTTT
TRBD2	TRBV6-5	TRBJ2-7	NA	CASSLLAGEDEQYF	TGTGCCAGCAGTTTGCTAGCGGGGGAGGATGAGCAGTACTTC
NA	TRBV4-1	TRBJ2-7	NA	CASSQQGKSYEQYF	TGCGCCAGCAGCCAACAGGGAAAAAGCTACGAGCAGTACTTC
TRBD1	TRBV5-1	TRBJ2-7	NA	CASSLGQGAYEQYF	TGCGCCAGCAGCTTGGGACAGGGGGCTTACGAGCAGTACTTC
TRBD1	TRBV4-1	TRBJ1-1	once	CASSQGLDRDTEAFF	TGCGCCAGCAGCCAAGGCCTCGACAGGGACACTGAAGCTTTCTTT
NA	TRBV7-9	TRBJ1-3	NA	CASTTPLESSGNTIYF	TGTGCCAGCACCACCCCGTTAGAGAGCTCTGGAAACACCATATATTTT
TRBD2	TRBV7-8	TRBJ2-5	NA	CASSPSAGGGEYF	TGTGCCAGCAGCCCAAGCGCCGGTGGGGGGGAGTACTTC
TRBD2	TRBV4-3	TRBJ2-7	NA	CASSQAASGTFYEQYF	TGCGCCAGCAGCCAAGCTGCTAGCGGAACCTTTTACGAGCAGTACTTC
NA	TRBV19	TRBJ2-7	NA	CASSPEAGYEQYF	TGTGCCAGTAGTCCCGAGGCTGGGTACGAGCAGTACTTC
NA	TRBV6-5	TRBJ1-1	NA	CASSPGEGVTEAFF	TGTGCCAGCAGCCCGGGGGAAGGGGTTACTGAAGCTTTCTTT
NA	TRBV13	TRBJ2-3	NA	CASSLRVADTQYF	TGTGCCAGCAGCTTAAGAGTCGCAGATACGCAGTATTTT
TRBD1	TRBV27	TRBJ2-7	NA	CASRGTDKFYEQYF	TGTGCCAGCAGGGGGACAGACAAATTCTACGAGCAGTACTTC
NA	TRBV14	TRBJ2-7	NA	CASSPSVLVWGYEQYF	TGTGCCAGCAGCCCCTCCGTTTTAGTTTGGGGCTACGAGCAGTACTTC
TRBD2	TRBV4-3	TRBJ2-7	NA	CASSPGLESWDYEQYF	TGCGCCAGCAGCCCAGGACTAGAGAGCTGGGACTACGAGCAGTACTTC
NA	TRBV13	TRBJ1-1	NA	CASSEGWENTEAFF	TGTGCCAGCAGCGAGGGCTGGGAGAACACTGAAGCTTTCTTT
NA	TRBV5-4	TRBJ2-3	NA	CASSWSWLPDTQYF	TGTGCCAGCAGCTGGAGTTGGCTCCCAGATACGCAGTATTTT
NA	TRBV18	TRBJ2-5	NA	CASSPFPDAPQETQYF	TGTGCCAGCTCACCTTTCCCGGATGCTCCTCAAGAGACCCAGTACTTC
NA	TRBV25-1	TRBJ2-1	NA	CASSYDGLNEQFF	TGTGCCAGCTCCTATGACGGGCTAAATGAGCAGTTCTTC
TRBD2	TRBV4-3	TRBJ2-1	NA	CASSQGGGLYNEQFF	TGCGCCAGCAGCCAAGGGGGGGGTCTTTACAATGAGCAGTTCTTC
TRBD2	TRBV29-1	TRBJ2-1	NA	CSGADSGGSYNEQFF	TGCAGCGGGGCAGATAGCGGGGGTTCCTACAATGAGCAGTTCTTC
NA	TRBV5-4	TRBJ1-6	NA	CASSADLKSGSPLHF	TGTGCCAGCAGCGCGGACTTAAAATCTGGTTCACCCCTCCACTTT
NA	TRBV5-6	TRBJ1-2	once	CASSLGQALGYTF	TGTGCCAGCAGCTTGGGACAGGCCCTGGGCTACACCTTC
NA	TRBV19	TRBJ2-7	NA	CASSISGADYEQYF	TGTGCCAGTAGTATATCAGGGGCGGACTACGAGCAGTACTTC
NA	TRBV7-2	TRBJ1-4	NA	CASSREWDTEKLFF	TGTGCCAGCAGCCGGGAGTGGGATACCGAAAAACTGTTTTTT
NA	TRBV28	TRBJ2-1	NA	CASIYNEQFF	TGTGCCAGCATCTACAATGAGCAGTTCTTC